This TCR beta chain was profiled in a study of CD8 T cells in Susac syndrome. Study findings and constraints: Acknowledgment was made by the study that its TCR sequencing and HLA analysis involved a relatively small number of individuals.

A quantity of about 0.5 to 1 ug RNA underwent reverse transcription using random hexamers. Each CDR3 protein gets one entry after TCRdb re-called the immunoSEQ multiplex PCR reads with MiXCR. This sample yields about 200,000 distinct CDR3 sequences, of which 85% to 95% are seen a single time; approximately 0.1% belongs to the top ten. Controls were healthy donors (matched for age and sex). FACS enriched CD8+ TEMRA cells, while bulk CD8+ and CD4+ were negatively isolated. The CDR3 has 14 amino acids. Trimming cost V 1 base and J 6 bases, with 13 bases left between them. Germline assignment: CDR1 LGHDT and CDR2 YNNKEL (reference sequence). As to this clonotype: Its antigen is as yet unknown.

This clonotype was sampled from a human donor in good health. The V gene is TRBV3-1, the J gene TRBJ2-7; D perhaps matches TRBD1 (6 bases). Sequencing was done on a sample of CD4+ T cells from PBMCs. The CDR3 loop reads CASSQGGTTREQYF. In nucleotides, the CDR3 is TGTGCCAGCAGCCAAGGGGGGACAACTCGCGAGCAGTACTTC.